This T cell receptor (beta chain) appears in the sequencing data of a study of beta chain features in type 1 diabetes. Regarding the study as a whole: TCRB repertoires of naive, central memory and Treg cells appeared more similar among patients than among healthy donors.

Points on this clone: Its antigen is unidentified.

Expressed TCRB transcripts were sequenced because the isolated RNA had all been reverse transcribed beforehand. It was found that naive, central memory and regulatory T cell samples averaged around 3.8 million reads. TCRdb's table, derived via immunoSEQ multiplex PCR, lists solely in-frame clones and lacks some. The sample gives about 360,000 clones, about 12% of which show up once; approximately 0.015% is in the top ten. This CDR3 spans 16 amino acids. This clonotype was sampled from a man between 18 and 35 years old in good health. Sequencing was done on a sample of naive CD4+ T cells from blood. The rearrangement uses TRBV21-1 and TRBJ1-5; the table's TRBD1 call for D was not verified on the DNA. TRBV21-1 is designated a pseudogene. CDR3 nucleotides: TGTGCCAGCAGCAAAGAGGACAGGGGGATCAATCAGCCCCAGCATTTT. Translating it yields CASSKEDRGINQPQHF.